This TCR beta chain was recorded in a study of cytomegalovirus exposure and HLA in healthy donors. Study outcomes and limitations: Usually a TCR sequence was rare, but some public TCRs were found in many donors.

With 60 Vbeta and 13 Jbeta primers, the PCR was carried out. The repertoire was sequenced with immunoSEQ multiplex PCR; TCRdb's copy has only in-frame clones and lacks some. This sample has about 160,000 clones, with less than 80% found just once. The length of the CDR3 is 14 residues. V gave up 4 bases and J gave up 7 bases, with 14 bases separating them. The study sampled nominally healthy donors, though unrecorded immune exposures were likely. There are a few counts of this clone. Its target is unknown. The material sequenced was PBMCs. The sequence was obtained from a man between 40 and 49 years old in good health and CMV-seronegative. The rearrangement links TRBV23-1 to TRBJ2-4; D may be TRBD2 (7 bases). TRBV23-1 is an open reading frame whose function is uncertain. CDR3 loop: CASSRCGGSNIQYF. CDR3 coding DNA: TGCGCCAGCAGTCGCTGCGGGGGCAGTAACATTCAGTACTTC.